A single sample gave rise to the 26 T cell receptor beta chains below, sequenced in a study of post-analysis software for immune sequencing data. General study results and limits: There were roughly five TRBV segments more frequent in patients than controls, and TRBV5-6, TRBV5-1 and TRBV20-1 were among them.

Antigen specificity for these receptors is unknown. Prepared TCR beta cDNA libraries contained unique molecular identifiers. One entry per CDR3 protein, called by TCRdb with MiXCR from the PCR reads. The sample consists of hundreds of thousands of distinct CDR3 sequences, 55% to 60% of them appearing once. The sequenced sample was blood. Receptors originate from a girl aged 2-15 years with multiple sclerosis.

This clonotype has only a few counts. The chain links TRBV4-1 to TRBJ2-3; no reliable D call. V lost 3 bases and J 1 base, leaving 14 bases between the germline ends. The CDR3 has 16 residues. Germline CDR1 MGHRA, CDR2 YSYEKL. This chain's CDR3 is CASSQGYGGRTDTQYF. CDR3 coding DNA: TGCGCCAGCAGCCAGGGGTATGGCGGCCGCACAGATACGCAGTATTTT.

The gene calls are TRBV5-1 and TRBJ2-1, with D tentatively TRBD1 (5 bases). Per germline, CDR1 SGHRS and CDR2 YFSETQ. Trimming left V 4 bases short and J 3 bases short, with 11 bases between. The CDR3 contains 14 residues. The CDR3 DNA reads as TGCGCCAGCAGCAGGGGCGGAATCTACAATGAGCAGTTCTTC. Translation: CASSRGGIYNEQFF. The full variable domain, rest sourced from reference TRBV5-1 and TRBJ2-1, is KAGVTQTPRYLIKTRGQQVTLSCSPISGHRSVSWYQQTPGQGLQFLFEYFSETQRNKGNFPGRFSGRQFSNSRSEMNVSTLELGDSALYLCASSRGGIYNEQFFGPGTRLTVL.

The chain uses TRBV27 and TRBJ2-1, with D perhaps assigned TRBD1 or TRBD2 (5 bases each). This CDR3 region has 15 residues. Deletions cut 5 bases from V and 5 bases from J, with 16 bases between. Germline V gives CDR1 MNHEY, CDR2 SMNVEV (reference sequence). The CDR3 loop is CASSITGRLNNEQFF. As DNA, the CDR3 is TGTGCCAGCAGTATAACGGGACGGCTTAACAATGAGCAGTTCTTC.

The chain links TRBV9 to TRBJ1-2; 8 bases map to TRBD1. V was clipped by 1 base and J by 8 bases; unmatched bases: 4. The CDR3 covers 13 residues. CDR1 is SGDLS, CDR2 YYNGEE, per germline. CDR3 DNA sequence: TGTGCCAGCAGCGTACCAGGGGGCGCGGGCTACACCTTC. Translating gives CASSVPGGAGYTF.

The V and J genes are TRBV7-3 and TRBJ2-1; possibly TRBD2 for D (6 bases). Germline V gene sequence: CDR1 SGHTA, CDR2 FQGTGA. This CDR3 is 15 amino acids long. V lost 5 bases and J lost 4, with 15 bases in between. The CDR3 sequence is CASSPRARGYNEQFF. Written as DNA, the CDR3 is TGTGCCAGCAGCCCTAGGGCGCGGGGATACAATGAGCAGTTCTTC. Complete variable domain (other parts from reference TRBV7-3 and TRBJ2-1): GAGVSQTPSNKVTEKGKYVELRCDPISGHTALYWYRQSLGQGPEFLIYFQGTGAADDSGLPNDRFFAVRPEGSVSTLKIQRTERGDSAVYLCASSPRARGYNEQFFGPGTRLTVL.

This rearrangement joins TRBV5-4 to TRBJ2-1; 9 nucleotides agree with TRBD1. The CDR3 covers 15 residues. Losses at the gene ends were 1 base for V and 9 bases for J; bases not matched to a gene: 8. Germline lookup yields CDR1 SGHNT and CDR2 YYREEE (reference sequence). CDR3: CASSLRDRVVSEQFF. The CDR3 DNA is TGTGCCAGCAGCTTGAGGGACAGGGTAGTTAGTGAGCAGTTCTTC.

The V call is TRBV12-3 or TRBV12-4, the J call TRBJ2-1; maybe TRBD2 (7 bases). The CDR3 consists of 16 residues. V was pared by 5 bases and J by 2 bases, with 16 bases between. The CDR3 DNA sequence: TGTGCCAGCAGTGGGGGCGGGGGACTCCCCTACAATGAGCAGTTCTTC. Protein product: CASSGGGGLPYNEQFF.

This clonotype was picked up one time. Germline is not matched at one junction end, which may reflect a read error. The rearrangement joins TRBV30 to TRBJ2-1; TRBD2 matches 8 bases. There are 13 residues in the CDR3. Per the germline V gene, CDR1 is GTSNPN and CDR2 is SVGIG (reference sequence). CDR3 nucleotides: TGTGCCTTTTTAGCGGGAAATTACAGTGAGCAGTTCTTC. As protein: CAFLAGNYSEQFF.

The chain has TRBV12-3 or TRBV12-4 and TRBJ1-1, with D possibly being TRBD1 (6 bases). The CDR3 extends over 12 amino acids. The germline V and J ends were trimmed by 10 bases and 2 bases, with 11 bases remaining between them. The CDR3: CAIGQLNTEAFF. The CDR3 nucleotides read TGTGCCATCGGACAGCTAAACACTGAAGCTTTCTTT.

About this clonotype: One end of the junction is discordant with germline, which a read error may explain. The chain recombines TRBV11-2 with TRBJ2-1, with a possible D match to TRBD2 (6 bases). The length of the CDR3 is 17 residues. Germline V gene sequence: CDR1 SGHAT, CDR2 FQNNGV. The CDR3 here is CASSLDRREYFRNDQFF. DNA of the CDR3: TGTGCCAGCAGCTTAGATAGGCGGGAATATTTCCGCAATGATCAGTTCTTC.

The chain joins TRBV29-1 to TRBJ2-1, with D possibly TRBD1 on 5 matching bases. CDR1 and CDR2 from the germline V gene are SQVTM and ANQGSEA. Trimming removed 2 bases from V and 6 bases from J, with 11 bases in between. The CDR3 is 13 residues long. CDR3 DNA sequence: TGCAGCGTTGAAAGGGCAGGGCCCAATGAGCAGTTCTTC. Protein: CSVERAGPNEQFF.

J is TRBJ2-1 and V is TRBV14; D is perhaps TRBD1 or TRBD2 (5 bases each). CDR3 size: 16 residues. Germline V gene data show CDR1 as SGHDN and CDR2 as FVKESK. The germline V and J ends were trimmed by 4 bases and 10 bases, with 23 bases remaining between them. The CDR3 DNA sequence: TGTGCCAGCAGCCGGACCGGGACCGGTGCTTTCGTCGAGCAGTTCTTC. Its protein product is CASSRTGTGAFVEQFF.

This clonotype was counted a few times. The chain employs TRBV7-2 and TRBJ2-1; a weak D match, TRBD2 (6 bases). The V gene lost 7 bases and the J gene lost 7 bases, with 20 bases spanning the gap. The CDR3 loop spans 15 amino acids. The germline gives CDR1 SGHTA, CDR2 FQGNSA. CDR3 coding DNA: TGTGCCAGCAACTACCGCGGGGCAGGAGTGAATGAGCAGTTCTTC. Encoded protein: CASNYRGAGVNEQFF.

The rearrangement joins TRBV10-3 to TRBJ2-5; 8 bases fit TRBD2. The length of the CDR3 is 15 residues. V gave up 5 bases and J gave up 1 base; unmatched junction bases: 6. Germline CDR1 ENHRY, CDR2 SYGVKD. CDR3 residues: CAISYSGEAQETQYF. CDR3 in DNA: TGTGCCATCAGTTATAGCGGGGAGGCCCAAGAGACCCAGTACTTC.

The rearrangement uses TRBV25-1 and TRBJ2-1; D is ambiguous. Trimming cost V 3 bases and J 0 bases, with 6 bases left between them. The CDR3 is made up of 14 amino acids. Germline lookup yields CDR1 MGHDK and CDR2 SYGVNS. The CDR3 reads CASSESSSYNEQFF. CDR3 DNA: TGTGCCAGCAGTGAGTCTAGCTCCTACAATGAGCAGTTCTTC.

The gene calls are TRBV4-1 and TRBJ2-5; tentatively, D is TRBD1 or TRBD2 (5 bases each). Germline V gives CDR1 MGHRA, CDR2 YSYEKL. The CDR3 runs 14 residues. The V and J ends lost 0 bases and 4 bases respectively, with 9 bases between them. The CDR3 sequence: CASSQEGDGETQYF. The CDR3 coding sequence is TGCGCCAGCAGCCAAGAGGGGGATGGAGAGACCCAGTACTTC.

The chain has TRBV7-6 and TRBJ1-1; TRBD1 aligns across 11 bases. The CDR3 extends over 15 amino acids. The ends lost 5 bases at V and 4 bases at J; junction bases unmatched: 6. Per germline, CDR1 SGHVS and CDR2 FNYEAQ. The CDR3 reads CASSRTGGEGTEAFF. DNA of the CDR3: TGTGCCAGCAGCCGGACAGGGGGCGAGGGCACTGAAGCTTTCTTT. The variable domain in full, with the rest retrieved from reference TRBV7-6 and TRBJ1-1, is GAGVSQSPRYKVTKRGQDVALRCDPISGHVSLYWYRQALGQGPEFLTYFNYEAQQDKSGLPNDRFSAERPEGSISTLTIQRTEQRDSAMYRCASSRTGGEGTEAFFGQGTRLTVV.

The rearrangement links TRBV11-3 to TRBJ2-1; D is perhaps TRBD1 or TRBD2 (5 bases each). The CDR3 length is 12 residues. The ends were cut back, 0 bases at V and 10 bases at J, with 7 bases in the middle. Germline values: CDR1 SGHNT, CDR2 YENEEA. For the CDR3, the DNA is TGTGCCAGCAGCTTAGAGGGGGTGGAGCAGTTCTTC. Protein sequence: CASSLEGVEQFF. Full variable domain (outside the CDR3, taken from reference TRBV11-3 and TRBJ2-1): EAGVVQSPRYKIIEKKQPVAFWCNPISGHNTLYWYLQNLGQGPELLIRYENEEAVDDSQLPKDRFSAERLKGVDSTLKIQPAELGDSAVYLCASSLEGVEQFFGPGTRLTVL.

Here the CDR3 reads CSASSRPVGGILGEYEQYF. For the CDR3, the DNA is TGCAGTGCTAGTTCCCGACCGGTGGGTGGGATCTTGGGGGAATACGAGCAGTACTTC. The chain is built from TRBV20-1 and TRBJ2-7, with D tentatively TRBD1 or TRBD2 (5 bases each). V dropped 3 bases and J dropped 4 bases, with 31 bases sitting between them. Looked up from germline, CDR1 is DFQATT and CDR2 is SNEGSKA (reference sequence). The CDR3 extends over 19 amino acids.

This rearrangement joins TRBV2 to TRBJ1-5; D uncertain. The CDR3 has 16 residues. Trimming took 3 bases from V and 4 from J, leaving 16 bases between them. Germline CDR1 SNHLY, CDR2 FYNNEI. The chain's CDR3 is CASSDPPPWSNQPQHF. CDR3 DNA sequence: TGTGCCAGCAGTGATCCTCCACCTTGGTCGAATCAGCCCCAGCATTTT.

This sequence joins TRBV3-1 and TRBJ2-7, with 12 bases matching TRBD1. The V gene's germline CDR1 is LGHDT and CDR2 YNNKEL (reference sequence). The CDR3 extends over 13 amino acids. The V and J ends lost 11 bases and 5 bases, in that order; junction bases with no gene match: 7. In DNA form, the CDR3 reads TGTGCCGCGGGGACAGGGGGCATCCACGAGCAGTACTTC. It specifies CAAGTGGIHEQYF.

The rearrangement links TRBV29-1 to TRBJ2-3; 7 nucleotides align to TRBD1. The CDR3 sequence is 12 residues long. J lost 4 bases, V lost 4 bases, and 2 bases had no gene match. CDR1 SQVTM and CDR2 ANQGSEA come from the germline V gene. The CDR3 is CSVVGQPDTQYF. DNA for the CDR3: TGCAGCGTTGTGGGACAGCCAGATACGCAGTATTTT.

This rearrangement joins TRBV15 to TRBJ2-2; TRBD1 matches 7 bases. Trimming removed 4 bases from V and 2 bases from J; junction bases left unmatched: 7. This CDR3 region has 16 residues. The germline V gene has CDR1 LNHNV and CDR2 YYDKDF (reference sequence). CDR3 in amino acids: CATSITGTDNTGELFF. DNA for the CDR3: TGTGCCACCAGCATAACCGGGACAGATAACACCGGGGAGCTGTTTTTT.

This clonotype occurred many times. The chain combines TRBV7-2 with TRBJ2-3; no clear D. CDR3 length equals 15 residues. Trimming removed 0 bases from V and 2 bases from J, with 9 bases in between. Germline values: CDR1 SGHTA, CDR2 FQGNSA. The CDR3 spells CASSLAGGNTDTQYF. Here the CDR3 DNA reads TGTGCCAGCAGCTTAGCCGGTGGGAACACAGATACGCAGTATTTT. Using reference TRBV7-2 and TRBJ2-3 for the parts outside the CDR3, the full variable domain is GAGVSQSPSNKVTEKGKDVELRCDPISGHTALYWYRQSLGQGLEFLIYFQGNSAPDKSGLPSDRFSAERTGGSVSTLTIQRTQQEDSAVYLCASSLAGGNTDTQYFGPGTRLTVL.

The chain joins TRBV13 to TRBJ2-6, with D perhaps TRBD1 (7 bases). The germline V gene encodes CDR1 PRHDT and CDR2 FYEKMQ (reference sequence). This CDR3 region has 16 residues. V lost 8 bases, J lost 4 bases, and 18 bases lay in between. This CDR3 is CASQGGLPTGANVLTF. CDR3 in DNA: TGTGCCAGCCAGGGGGGACTCCCAACAGGGGCCAACGTCCTGACTTTC.

This chain uses TRBV5-5 with TRBJ2-7; 10 bases align to TRBD2. The DNA end lines up better with TRBJ2-5; the J call may be wrong. The CDR3 extends over 16 amino acids. Germline CDR1 is SGHKS and CDR2 is YYEKEE (reference sequence). The CDR3 reads CASSLELAGTGETQYF. The CDR3 region has the DNA TGTGCCAGCAGCTTGGAACTAGCGGGGACGGGGGAGACCCAGTACTTC.